The rows below give T cell receptor beta chains drawn from one sample of a study of identical twins. Each CDR3 protein gets one entry after TCRdb re-called the 5' RACE reads with MiXCR. This sample yields 700,000 or so distinct CDR3 sequences, of which about 20% are seen a single time; around 4.5% belongs to the top ten. This same sample was also part of a study on T cells expressing NK-cell markers.

The specimen sequenced was PBMCs. The receptors were gathered from a woman aged 18-35 years in good health. Each CDR3 is given without its conserved first and last residue. Fields, in order: J gene, V gene, CDR3 protein.

TRBJ2-3 TRBV7-2 ASSSPHGGRATDTQY
TRBJ2-1 TRBV11-2 ASRYGTSANNEQF
TRBJ1-2 TRBV4-3 ASSQTIMDGYGYT
TRBJ2-1 TRBV12-3/TRBV12-4 ASSPLKYNEQF
TRBJ2-3 TRBV6-1 ASSPRETDTQY
TRBJ2-7 TRBV20-1 SASAGRGGREQY
TRBJ2-6 TRBV20-1 SARASSGANVLT
TRBJ2-3 TRBV12-3/TRBV12-4 ASSKRLGPDTQY
TRBJ2-4 TRBV2 ASSELAESKNIQY
TRBJ1-1 TRBV6-5 ASSYSFRQEAF
TRBJ2-7 TRBV12-3/TRBV12-4 ASSSDRTFYEQY
TRBJ1-4 TRBV7-9 ASSTAALGKLF
TRBJ2-7 TRBV11-3 ASRGGQPYEQY
TRBJ1-2 TRBV29-1 SEYGYT
TRBJ1-6 TRBV12-3/TRBV12-4 ASSRGTAITNSPLH
TRBJ1-4 TRBV20-1 SASRAGGLEKLF
TRBJ1-6 TRBV20-1 SAWAGDPLRSPLH
TRBJ1-2 TRBV7-2 ASSPDSGPYGYT
TRBJ1-5 TRBV12-3/TRBV12-4 ASSPQTQPQH
TRBJ2-2 TRBV29-1 SVVQVGELF
TRBJ2-2 TRBV20-1 SARDTGGANTGELF
TRBJ1-2 TRBV10-3 AIRAGVDGYT
TRBJ2-1 TRBV5-5 ASSFFGTGVDEQF
TRBJ2-1 TRBV6-6 ASMGVGNEQF
TRBJ2-2 TRBV12-3/TRBV12-4 ASSSMGRARNTGELF
TRBJ2-1 TRBV24-1 ATSDSMSGTGGYNEQF
TRBJ1-6 TRBV20-1 SARPGRNNSPLH
TRBJ1-2 TRBV3-1 ASSQAATLLKHT
TRBJ2-6 TRBV5-1 ASSGIISGANVLT
TRBJ1-3 TRBV15 ATSRGPGESED
TRBJ1-2 TRBV20-1 SARDPNQGISYGYT
TRBJ2-5 TRBV6-1 ASSATPLAGGPGPETQY
TRBJ2-1 TRBV6-1 ASRGSSAGGYNEQF
TRBJ2-6 TRBV5-6 ASSPPGWQGRNSGANVLT
TRBJ2-5 TRBV9 ASSVAGGPLETQY
TRBJ2-7 TRBV6-2/TRBV6-3 ASSGTSGFYEQY
TRBJ2-1 TRBV6-5 ASSYGLAGGSNEQF
TRBJ2-7 TRBV7-2 ASSYFEGREQY
TRBJ1-1 TRBV20-1 SASIASNTEAF
TRBJ1-1 TRBV12-3/TRBV12-4 ASSEGLEAF
TRBJ2-3 TRBV12-3/TRBV12-4 ASSLLSSGRGTDTQY
TRBJ1-6 TRBV20-1 SAPIGSSYNSPLH
TRBJ1-2 TRBV29-1 SVALGVDGYT
TRBJ2-1 TRBV7-3 ASSARGDRIYEQF
TRBJ2-5 TRBV20-1 SARASQETQY
TRBJ1-1 TRBV7-2 ASSSAGIKAF
TRBJ2-1 TRBV5-1 ASSPAWNEQF
TRBJ2-7 TRBV9 ASSVGSSSSYEQY
TRBJ2-4 TRBV2 ASSSSSEIAKNIQY
TRBJ2-7 TRBV28 AIRGSGPYEQY
TRBJ2-7 TRBV5-1 ASIVRDGGSYEQY